This section outlines one TCR beta chain sequence together with its context. Its antigen remains unknown. The data were taken from a study of blood T cells in healthy people across ages. Then a second PCR, running about 6 to 12 cycles, was carried out with a sample-barcoded 5' primer and a J-beta primer mix. TCRdb called the 5' RACE reads again in MiXCR, with one record for every CDR3 protein. This repertoire shows approximately 2,000,000 distinct CDR3 sequences, 30% to 40% found once; its top ten account for 20% to 25%. Findings of the study overall: Comparison with aged donors showed that long-lived donors had more naive CD4+ cells and higher diversity. Naive T cell percentage by flow cytometry tracked strongly with beta diversity. Age brought a roughly linear fall in TCR beta diversity measured per million T cells. The unknown donor CMV status may have confounded expanded clonotype changes.

This CDR3 comprises 11 residues. Trimming shortened V by 4 bases and J by 5 bases, and 5 bases separated the two germline ends. Germline CDR1 and CDR2: SNHLY and FYNNEI. V usage is TRBV2 and J usage is TRBJ2-5, with unresolved D. The sequence derives from a human donor in good health. The source material was blood. CDR3 bases: TGTGCCAGCAGTGGTTACGAGACCCAGTACTTC. Its translation: CASSGYETQYF. The whole variable domain, filled in from reference TRBV2 and TRBJ2-5, reads EPEVTQTPSHQVTQMGQEVILRCVPISNHLYFYWYRQILGQKVEFLVSFYNNEISEKSEIFDDQFSVERPDGSNFTLKIRSTKLEDSAMYFCASSGYETQYFGPGTRLLVL.